This T cell receptor (beta chain) stems from a study of OX40 agonist ivuxolimab in advanced cancers. Study at large: Three patients, one with hepatocellular carcinoma and two with cutaneous melanoma, responded partially.

Only in-frame clones appear in the TCRdb table, and some are missing; sequencing was by immunoSEQ multiplex PCR. The data hold tens of thousands of clones, with 85% to 95% observed a single time. There are 17 residues in the CDR3. The trim removed 5 bases at V and 7 bases at J, leaving 13 bases unmatched. The germline CDR1 and CDR2 sequences are SGHAT and FQNNGV. Note on this clone: Its antigen is undetermined.

Study findings and constraints: Certain nonresponders likewise exhibited a low normalized T-cell clonal expansion. Compared with others, partial responders at 0.1-3.0 mg/kg displayed clonal expansion among the lowest. The work left the antigen specificity of expanded peripheral T cells undetermined.

This chain joins TRBV11-2 and TRBJ2-2; 10 bases align to TRBD2. Sequences were derived from CD4+ or CD8+ T cells sorted from blood, sampled in a trial of the OX40 agonist ivuxolimab. The TCR originated in an adult with an advanced solid tumor such as melanoma, head and neck, liver or kidney cancer. The DNA of the CDR3 is TGTGCCAGCAGCCCATCCTTGGGATTAGCGGGAGGCGGGGAGCTGTTTTTT. It yields the protein CASSPSLGLAGGGELFF.